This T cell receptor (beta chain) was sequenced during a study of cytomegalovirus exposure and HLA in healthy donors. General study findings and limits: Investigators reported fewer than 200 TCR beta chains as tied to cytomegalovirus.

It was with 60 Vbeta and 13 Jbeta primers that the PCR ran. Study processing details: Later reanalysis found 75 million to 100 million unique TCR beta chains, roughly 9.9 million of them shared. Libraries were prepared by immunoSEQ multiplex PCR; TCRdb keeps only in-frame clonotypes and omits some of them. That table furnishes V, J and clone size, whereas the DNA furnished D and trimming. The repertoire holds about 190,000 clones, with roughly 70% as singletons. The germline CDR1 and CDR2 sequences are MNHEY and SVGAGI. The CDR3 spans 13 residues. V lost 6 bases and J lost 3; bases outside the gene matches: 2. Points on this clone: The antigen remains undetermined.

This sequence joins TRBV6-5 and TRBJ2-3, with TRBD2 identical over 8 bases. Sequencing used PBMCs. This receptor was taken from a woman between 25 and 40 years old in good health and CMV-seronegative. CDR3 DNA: TGTGCCAGCAGGACTAGCGTTACAGATACGCAGTATTTT. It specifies CASRTSVTDTQYF.